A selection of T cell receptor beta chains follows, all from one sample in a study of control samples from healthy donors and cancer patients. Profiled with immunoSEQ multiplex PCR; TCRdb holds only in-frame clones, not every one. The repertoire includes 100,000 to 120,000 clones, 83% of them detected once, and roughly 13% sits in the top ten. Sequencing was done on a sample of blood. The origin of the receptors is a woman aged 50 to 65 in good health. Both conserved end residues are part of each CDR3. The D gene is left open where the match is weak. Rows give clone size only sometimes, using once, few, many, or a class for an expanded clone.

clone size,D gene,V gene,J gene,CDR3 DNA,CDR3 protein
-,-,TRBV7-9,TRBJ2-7,TGTGCCAGCAGCTCGGCTCTATACGAGCAGTACTTC,CASSSALYEQYF
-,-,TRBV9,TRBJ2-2,TGTGCCAGCAGCGTAGAGCTCGGTCGAGGCACCGGGGAGCTGTTTTTT,CASSVELGRGTGELFF
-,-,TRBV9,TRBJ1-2,TGTGCCAGCAGCGTAAACCAGGGAGGGAACTATGGCTACACCTTC,CASSVNQGGNYGYTF
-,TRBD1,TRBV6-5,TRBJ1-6,TGTGCCAGCAGTTTCGGACAGGTCGACTCACCCCTCCACTTT,CASSFGQVDSPLHF
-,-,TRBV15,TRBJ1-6,TGTGCCACCAGCAGCGGGGCTTCACCCCTCCACTTT,CATSSGASPLHF
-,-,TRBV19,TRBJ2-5,TGTGCCAGTAGTAAAGGTGCCACAACCCAAGAGACCCAGTACTTC,CASSKGATTQETQYF
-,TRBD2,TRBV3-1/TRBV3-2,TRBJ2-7,TGTGCCAGCAGCCAAGGACTAGCGGGAACCTACGAGCAGTACTTC,CASSQGLAGTYEQYF
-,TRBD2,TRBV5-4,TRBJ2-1,TGTGCCAGCAGCCCCTCTTCGGCTAGCGGGATCTCCTACAATGAGCAGTTCTTC,CASSPSSASGISYNEQFF
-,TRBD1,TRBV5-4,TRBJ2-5,TGTGCCACCAACTACAGGGGGAAAGAGACCCAGTACTTC,CATNYRGKETQYF
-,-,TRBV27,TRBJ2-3,TGTGCCAGCAGTTCCCCCCCCGATACGCAGTATTTT,CASSSPPDTQYF
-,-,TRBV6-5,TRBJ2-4,TGTGCCAGCAGTCCGACTAATCTAGCCAAAAACATTCAGTACTTC,CASSPTNLAKNIQYF
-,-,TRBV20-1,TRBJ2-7,TGCAGTGCCAGTTCGGGAAACCGATTCCTGGACGAGCAGTACTTC,CSASSGNRFLDEQYF
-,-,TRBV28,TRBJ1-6,TGTGCCAGCAGTCTTGTCCCCCTAAATTCACCCCTCCACTTT,CASSLVPLNSPLHF
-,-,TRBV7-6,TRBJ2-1,TGTGCCAGCAGCTCCATCAAGGGGAGACTAGGATCCGGTGAGCAGTTCTTC,CASSSIKGRLGSGEQFF
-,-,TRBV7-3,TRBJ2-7,TGTGCCAGCAGCCAAGACAGCTCCTACGAGCAGTACTTC,CASSQDSSYEQYF
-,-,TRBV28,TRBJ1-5,TGTGCCAGCAGTATCGAGGGTAATCAGCCCCAGCATTTT,CASSIEGNQPQHF
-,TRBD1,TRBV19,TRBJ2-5,TGTGCCAGTAGTATAGGGACAGGGGAGGGGGAGACCCAGTACTTC,CASSIGTGEGETQYF
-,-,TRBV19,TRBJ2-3,TGTGCCAGTAGCGTGGAGGGAACAGATACGCAGTATTTT,CASSVEGTDTQYF
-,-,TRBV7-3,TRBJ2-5,TGTGCCAGCAGCTTAACGCGAGGTCAAGAGACCCAGTACTTC,CASSLTRGQETQYF
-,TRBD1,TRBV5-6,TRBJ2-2,TGTGCCAGCAGCCCGGGACAGGGGTTGAACACCGGGGAGCTGTTTTTT,CASSPGQGLNTGELFF
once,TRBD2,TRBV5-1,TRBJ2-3,TGCGCCAGCAGCTTAGACGGGAGGGCCCTCACAGATACGCAGTATTTT,CASSLDGRALTDTQYF
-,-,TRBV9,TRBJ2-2,TGTGCCAGCAGCGACCGTATCGCGAACACCGGGGAGCTGTTTTTT,CASSDRIANTGELFF
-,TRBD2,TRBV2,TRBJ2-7,TGTGCCAGTAAACGGGGGACTAGCGGGTTCCACGAGCAGTACTTC,CASKRGTSGFHEQYF
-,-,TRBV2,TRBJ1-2,TGTGCCAGCAGTGTAGAGGGGGATTACGGCTACACCTTC,CASSVEGDYGYTF
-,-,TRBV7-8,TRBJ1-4,TGTGCCAGCAGCTTAGAATCAGGAGTTGCAACTAATGAAAAACTGTTTTTT,CASSLESGVATNEKLFF
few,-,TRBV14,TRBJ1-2,TGTGCCAGCAGCCAAGGAGGAGGCGTGGTGGGCTATGGCTACACCTTC,CASSQGGGVVGYGYTF
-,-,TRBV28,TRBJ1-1,TGTGCCAGCAGTTTGTGGACAGTGAACACTGAAGCTTTCTTT,CASSLWTVNTEAFF